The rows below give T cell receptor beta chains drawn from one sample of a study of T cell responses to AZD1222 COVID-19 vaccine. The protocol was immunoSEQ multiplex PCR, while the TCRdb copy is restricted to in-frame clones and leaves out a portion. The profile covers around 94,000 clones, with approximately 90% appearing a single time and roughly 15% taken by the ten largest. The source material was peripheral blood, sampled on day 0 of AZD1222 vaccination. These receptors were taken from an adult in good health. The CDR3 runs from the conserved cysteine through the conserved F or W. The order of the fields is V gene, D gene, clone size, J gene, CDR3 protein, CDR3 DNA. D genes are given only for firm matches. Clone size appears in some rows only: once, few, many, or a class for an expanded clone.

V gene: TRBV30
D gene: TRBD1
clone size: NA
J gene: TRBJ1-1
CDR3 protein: CAWRRDRGRENTEAFF
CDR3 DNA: TGTGCCTGGAGACGGGACAGGGGAAGGGAGAACACTGAAGCTTTCTTT

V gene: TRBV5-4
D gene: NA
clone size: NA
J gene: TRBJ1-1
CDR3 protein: CASSPSGHQNTEAFF
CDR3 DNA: TGTGCCAGCAGCCCCTCGGGACATCAGAACACTGAAGCTTTCTTT

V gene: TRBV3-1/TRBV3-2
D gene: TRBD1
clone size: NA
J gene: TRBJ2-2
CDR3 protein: CASSRGQGANTGELFF
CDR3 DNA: TGTGCCAGCAGCCGCGGACAGGGGGCGAACACCGGGGAGCTGTTTTTT

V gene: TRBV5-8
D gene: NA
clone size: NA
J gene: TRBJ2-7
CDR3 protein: CASRYRDRAYEQYF
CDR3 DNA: TGTGCCAGCAGGTACCGGGACCGAGCCTACGAGCAGTACTTC

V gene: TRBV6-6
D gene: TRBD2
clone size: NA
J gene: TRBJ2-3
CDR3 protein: CASSRTGLAGGTDTQYF
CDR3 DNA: TGTGCCAGCAGCCGAACCGGACTAGCGGGAGGAACAGATACGCAGTATTTT

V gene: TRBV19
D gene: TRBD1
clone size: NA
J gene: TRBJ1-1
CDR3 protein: CASRTGGGTEAFF
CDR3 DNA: TGTGCCAGTAGGACAGGGGGAGGGACTGAAGCTTTCTTT

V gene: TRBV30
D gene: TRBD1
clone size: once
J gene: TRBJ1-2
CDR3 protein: CAWSVRGGWDGYTF
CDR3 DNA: TGTGCCTGGAGTGTAAGAGGGGGCTGGGATGGCTACACCTTC

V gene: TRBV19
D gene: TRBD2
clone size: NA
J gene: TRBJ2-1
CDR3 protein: CASSMERGATVF
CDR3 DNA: TGTGCCAGTAGTATGGAGCGGGGGGCAACGGTCTTC

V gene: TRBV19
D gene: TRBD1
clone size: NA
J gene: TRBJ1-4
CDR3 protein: CASSRGQVLTNEKLFF
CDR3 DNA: TGTGCCAGTAGTCGGGGACAGGTCTTAACTAATGAAAAACTGTTTTTT

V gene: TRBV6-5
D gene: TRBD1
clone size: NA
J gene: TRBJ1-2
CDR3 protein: CASSPRTGVSYGYTF
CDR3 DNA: TGTGCCAGCAGTCCCCGGACAGGGGTAAGCTATGGCTACACCTTC

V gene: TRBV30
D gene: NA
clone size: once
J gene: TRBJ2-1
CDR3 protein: CAWSPVYNEQFF
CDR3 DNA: TGTGCCTGGAGTCCGGTCTACAATGAGCAGTTCTTC

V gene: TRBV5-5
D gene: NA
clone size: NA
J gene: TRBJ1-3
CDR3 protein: CASSSSAFFRQSSGNTIYF
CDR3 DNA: TGTGCCAGCAGCTCTTCAGCCTTTTTCCGACAGAGCTCTGGAAACACCATATATTTT

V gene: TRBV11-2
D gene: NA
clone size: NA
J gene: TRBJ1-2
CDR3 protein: CASSLGAGDNYGYTF
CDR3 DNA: TGTGCCAGCAGCTTAGGGGCAGGGGATAACTATGGCTACACCTTC

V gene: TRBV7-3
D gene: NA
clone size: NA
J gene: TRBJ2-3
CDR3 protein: CASSFGDRGIGTQYF
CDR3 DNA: TGTGCCAGCAGCTTCGGGGATAGGGGCATAGGTACGCAGTATTTT

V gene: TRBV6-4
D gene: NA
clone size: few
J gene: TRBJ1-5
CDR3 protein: CASSDFRVTVHSNQPQHF
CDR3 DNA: TGTGCCAGCAGTGACTTCAGGGTGACGGTTCATAGCAATCAGCCCCAGCATTTT

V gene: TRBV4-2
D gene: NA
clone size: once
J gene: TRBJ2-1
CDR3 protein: CASSQEDGSYNEQFF
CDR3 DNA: TGTGCCAGCAGCCAAGAAGACGGGTCCTACAATGAGCAGTTCTTC

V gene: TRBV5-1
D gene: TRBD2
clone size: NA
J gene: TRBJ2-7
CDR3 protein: CASSLGASGAYEQYF
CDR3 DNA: TGCGCCAGCAGCTTGGGGGCTAGCGGGGCCTACGAGCAGTACTTC

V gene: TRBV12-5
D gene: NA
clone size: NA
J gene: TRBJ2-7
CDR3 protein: CASGSGSLSSYEQYF
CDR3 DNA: TGTGCTAGTGGTTCCGGCAGCTTATCCTCCTACGAGCAGTACTTC

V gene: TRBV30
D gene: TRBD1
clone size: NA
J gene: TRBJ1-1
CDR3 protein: CAWSSRPGTGTNTEAFF
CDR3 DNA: TGTGCCTGGAGTTCACGACCCGGGACAGGGACAAACACTGAAGCTTTCTTT

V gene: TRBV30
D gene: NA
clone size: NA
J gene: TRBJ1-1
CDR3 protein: CAWRPRGPMNTEAFF
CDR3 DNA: TGTGCCTGGAGGCCCCGGGGCCCAATGAACACTGAAGCTTTCTTT

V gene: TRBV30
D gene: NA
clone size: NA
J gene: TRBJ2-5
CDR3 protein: CAWSGGQAATQYF
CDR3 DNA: TGTGCCTGGAGTGGAGGCCAGGCCGCAACCCAGTACTTC

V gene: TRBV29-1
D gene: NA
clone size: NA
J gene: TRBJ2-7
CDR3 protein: CSAGDNFSYEQYF
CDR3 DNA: TGCAGCGCGGGGGACAACTTCTCCTACGAGCAGTACTTC

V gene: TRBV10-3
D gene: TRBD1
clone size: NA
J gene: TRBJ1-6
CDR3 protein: CAINSGTDNSPLHF
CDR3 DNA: TGTGCCATCAATAGCGGGACAGATAATTCACCCCTCCACTTT

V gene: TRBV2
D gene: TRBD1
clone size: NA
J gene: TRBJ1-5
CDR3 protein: CASSADRGEPPQHF
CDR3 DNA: TGTGCCAGCAGCGCTGACAGGGGCGAGCCGCCCCAGCATTTT

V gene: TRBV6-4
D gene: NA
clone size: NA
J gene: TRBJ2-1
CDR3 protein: CASSDSLWGEQFF
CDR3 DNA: TGTGCCAGCAGTGACTCGTTGTGGGGCGAGCAGTTCTTC

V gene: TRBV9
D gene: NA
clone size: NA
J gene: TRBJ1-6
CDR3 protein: CASSVGHTGVGNSPLHF
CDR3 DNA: TGTGCCAGCAGCGTAGGCCACACAGGTGTGGGTAATTCACCCCTCCACTTT

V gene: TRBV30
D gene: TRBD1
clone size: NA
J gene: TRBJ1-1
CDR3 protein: CAWRGQGAWTEAFF
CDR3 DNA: TGTGCCTGGAGGGGGCAGGGGGCGTGGACTGAAGCTTTCTTT

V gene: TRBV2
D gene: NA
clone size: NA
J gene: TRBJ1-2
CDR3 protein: CASQGLVGYTF
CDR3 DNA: TGTGCCAGCCAGGGTTTAGTGGGCTACACCTTC

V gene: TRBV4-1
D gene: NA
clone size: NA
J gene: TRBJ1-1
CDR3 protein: CASSQEGTSNTEAFF
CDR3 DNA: TGCGCCAGCAGCCAAGAAGGGACCTCGAACACTGAAGCTTTCTTT

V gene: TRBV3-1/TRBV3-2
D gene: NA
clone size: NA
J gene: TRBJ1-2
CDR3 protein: CASSQGGSYGYTF
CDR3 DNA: TGTGCCAGCAGCCAAGGAGGGTCCTATGGCTACACCTTC

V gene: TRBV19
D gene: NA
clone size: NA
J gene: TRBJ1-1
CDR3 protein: CASSPRGGTEAFF
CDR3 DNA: TGTGCCAGTAGTCCGCGGGGGGGCACTGAAGCTTTCTTT

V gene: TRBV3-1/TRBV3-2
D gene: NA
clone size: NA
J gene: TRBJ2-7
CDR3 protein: CASSQDTPSEQYF
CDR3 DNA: TGTGCCAGCAGCCAAGACACCCCTTCCGAGCAGTACTTC

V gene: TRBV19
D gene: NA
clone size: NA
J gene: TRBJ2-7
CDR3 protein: CASSIAMPGGYEQYF
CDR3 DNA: TGTGCCAGTAGTATAGCGATGCCTGGGGGCTACGAGCAGTACTTC

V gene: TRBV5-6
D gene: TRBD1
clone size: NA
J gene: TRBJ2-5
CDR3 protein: CASSPRTGRHGETQYF
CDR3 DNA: TGTGCCAGCAGCCCTCGGACAGGTAGACATGGAGAGACCCAGTACTTC

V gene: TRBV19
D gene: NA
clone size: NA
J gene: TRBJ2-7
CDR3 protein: CASSPLPTGFDEQYF
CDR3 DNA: TGTGCCAGTAGCCCGCTGCCCACAGGGTTCGACGAGCAGTACTTC

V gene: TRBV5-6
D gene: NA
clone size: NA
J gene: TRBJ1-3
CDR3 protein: CARTSLSSGNTIYF
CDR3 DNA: TGTGCCAGGACATCACTCAGCTCTGGAAACACCATATATTTT

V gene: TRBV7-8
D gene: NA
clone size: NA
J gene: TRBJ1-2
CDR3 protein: CASSLAGGAYGYTF
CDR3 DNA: TGTGCCAGCAGCTTAGCGGGGGGCGCTTATGGCTACACCTTC

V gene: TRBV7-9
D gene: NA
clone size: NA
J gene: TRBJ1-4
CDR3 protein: CASSPPGSGEKLFF
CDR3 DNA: TGTGCCAGCAGCCCCCCCGGGAGTGGGGAAAAACTGTTTTTT

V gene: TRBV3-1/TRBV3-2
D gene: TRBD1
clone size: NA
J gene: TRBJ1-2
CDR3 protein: CASSQDQRGRGYGYTF
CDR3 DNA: TGTGCCAGCAGCCAAGACCAGAGGGGCAGGGGGTATGGCTACACCTTC

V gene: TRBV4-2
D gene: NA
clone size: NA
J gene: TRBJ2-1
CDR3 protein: CASSQDVLGANEQFF
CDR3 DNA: TGTGCCAGCAGCCAAGATGTTCTAGGGGCGAATGAGCAGTTCTTC

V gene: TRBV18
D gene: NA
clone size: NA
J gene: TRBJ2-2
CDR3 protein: CASSPNIHITGELFF
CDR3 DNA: TGTGCCAGCTCACCGAACATACACATCACCGGGGAGCTGTTTTTT

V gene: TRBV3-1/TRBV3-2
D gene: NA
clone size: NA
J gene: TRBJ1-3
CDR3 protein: CASSQDSASGNTIYF
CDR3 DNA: TGTGCCAGCAGCCAAGATAGTGCGTCTGGAAACACCATATATTTT

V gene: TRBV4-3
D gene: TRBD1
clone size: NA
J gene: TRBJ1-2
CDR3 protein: CASSHVTGGLGYTF
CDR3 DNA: TGCGCCAGCAGCCATGTAACAGGGGGCTTGGGCTACACCTTC

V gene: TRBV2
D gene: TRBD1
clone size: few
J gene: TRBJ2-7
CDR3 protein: CASIPRTGVRSYEQYF
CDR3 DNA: TGTGCCAGCATCCCCAGGACAGGGGTTAGATCCTACGAGCAGTACTTC

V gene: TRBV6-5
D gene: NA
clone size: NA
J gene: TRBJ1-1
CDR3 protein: CASSDGGKAEAFF
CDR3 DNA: TGTGCCAGCAGCGACGGGGGGAAGGCTGAAGCTTTCTTT

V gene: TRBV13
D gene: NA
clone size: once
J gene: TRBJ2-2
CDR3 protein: CASSLVRGQNTGELFF
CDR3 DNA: TGTGCCAGCAGCTTAGTCAGAGGTCAGAACACCGGGGAGCTGTTTTTT

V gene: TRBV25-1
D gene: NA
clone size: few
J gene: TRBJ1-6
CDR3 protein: CASSEYGESPLHF
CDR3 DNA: TGTGCCAGCAGTGAATACGGGGAGTCACCCCTCCACTTT

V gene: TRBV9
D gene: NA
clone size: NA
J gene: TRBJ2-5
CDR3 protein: CASSVSPTEKETQYF
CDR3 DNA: TGTGCCAGCAGCGTATCCCCGACGGAGAAAGAGACCCAGTACTTC

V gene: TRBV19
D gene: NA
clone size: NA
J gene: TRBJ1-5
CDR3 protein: CASSIRHGERNNQPQHF
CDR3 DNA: TGTGCCAGTAGTATCAGGCACGGCGAGAGAAACAATCAGCCCCAGCATTTT